The present T cell receptor beta chain was sequenced within a study of T cells after yellow fever vaccination. Turning to the study itself: Fractions with few cells were prepared using SMART-Seq v4 Ultra Low Input.

The table lists this clonotype with many counts. Template switching with 5'RACE generated the TCR cDNA and added a universal primer site and UMIs. MiXCR, applied by TCRdb to the 5' RACE reads, yields one record per CDR3 protein. This sample has 100,000 to 150,000 distinct CDR3 sequences, with 6.5% to 9% found just once. The receptor's source is a man aged 18 to 35 who received the YFV17D yellow fever vaccine. Source: CD4+ T cells sorted from PBMCs, taken roughly 46 days after the first yellow fever vaccination.

The CDR3 protein is CASSFTGTYEQYF. Here the CDR3 DNA reads TGTGCCAGCAGCTTCACAGGAACCTACGAGCAGTACTTC. The V call is TRBV5-6, the J call TRBJ2-7; tentatively, D is TRBD1 (5 bases). There are 13 residues in the CDR3. V lost 2 bases to trimming and J lost 2 bases, with 8 bases between them. Per germline, CDR1 SGHDT and CDR2 YYEEEE.